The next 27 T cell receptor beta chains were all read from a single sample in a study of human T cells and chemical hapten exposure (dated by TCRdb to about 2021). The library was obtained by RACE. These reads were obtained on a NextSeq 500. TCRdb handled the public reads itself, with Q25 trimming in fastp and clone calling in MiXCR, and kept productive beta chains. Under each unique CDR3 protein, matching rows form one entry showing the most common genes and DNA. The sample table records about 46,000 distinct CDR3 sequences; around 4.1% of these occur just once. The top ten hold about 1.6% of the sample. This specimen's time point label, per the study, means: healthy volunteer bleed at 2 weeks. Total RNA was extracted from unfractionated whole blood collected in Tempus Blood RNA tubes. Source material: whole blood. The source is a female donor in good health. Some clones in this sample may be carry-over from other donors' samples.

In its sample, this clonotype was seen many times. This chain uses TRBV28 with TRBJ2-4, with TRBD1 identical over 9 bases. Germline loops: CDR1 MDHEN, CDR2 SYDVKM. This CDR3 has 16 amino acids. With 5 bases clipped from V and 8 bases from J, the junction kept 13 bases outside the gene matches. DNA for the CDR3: TGTGCCAGCAGTACTATACGGACAGGGGCATCTGACATTCAGTACTTC. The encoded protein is CASSTIRTGASDIQYF.

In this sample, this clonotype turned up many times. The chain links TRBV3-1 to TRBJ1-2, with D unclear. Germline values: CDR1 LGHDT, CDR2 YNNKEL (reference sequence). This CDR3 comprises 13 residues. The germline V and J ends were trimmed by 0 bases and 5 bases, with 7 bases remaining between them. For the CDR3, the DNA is TGTGCCAGCAGCCAAGAAGGGTCTTATGGCTACACCTTC. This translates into CASSQEGSYGYTF.

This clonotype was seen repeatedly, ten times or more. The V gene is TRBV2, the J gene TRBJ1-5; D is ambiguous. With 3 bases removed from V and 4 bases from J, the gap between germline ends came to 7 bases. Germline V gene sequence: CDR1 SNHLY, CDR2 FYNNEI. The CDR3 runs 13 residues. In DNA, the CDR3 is TGTGCCAGCAGTGATCAGCGTAATCAGCCCCAGCATTTT. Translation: CASSDQRNQPQHF.

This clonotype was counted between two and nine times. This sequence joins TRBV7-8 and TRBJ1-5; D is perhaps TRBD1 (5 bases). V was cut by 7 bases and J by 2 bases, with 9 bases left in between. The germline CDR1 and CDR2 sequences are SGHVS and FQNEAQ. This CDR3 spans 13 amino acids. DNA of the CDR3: TGTGCCAGCAAGATGGGGGGCAATCAGCCCCAGCATTTT. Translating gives CASKMGGNQPQHF.

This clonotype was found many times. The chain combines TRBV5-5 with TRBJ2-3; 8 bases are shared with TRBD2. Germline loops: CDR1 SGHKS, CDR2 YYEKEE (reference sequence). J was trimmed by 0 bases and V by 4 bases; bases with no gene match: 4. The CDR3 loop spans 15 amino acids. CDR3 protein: CASSVAGLSTDTQYF. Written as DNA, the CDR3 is TGTGCCAGCAGCGTAGCGGGGCTAAGCACAGATACGCAGTATTTT.

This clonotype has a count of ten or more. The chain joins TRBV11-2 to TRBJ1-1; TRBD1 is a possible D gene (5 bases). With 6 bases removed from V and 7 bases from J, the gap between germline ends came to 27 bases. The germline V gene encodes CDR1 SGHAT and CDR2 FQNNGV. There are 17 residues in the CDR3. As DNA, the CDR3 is TGTGCCAGCAGTCCTATTGGGCAGGGCCATCACGAGGGTGAAGCTTTCTTT. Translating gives CASSPIGQGHHEGEAFF.

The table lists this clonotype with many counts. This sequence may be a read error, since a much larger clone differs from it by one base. CDR3 in DNA: TGTGCCATCAGTACGGGACAGACATCTTCCTATGGCGACACCTTC. It is translated as CAISTGQTSSYGDTF. This chain uses TRBV10-3 with TRBJ1-2; 7 nucleotides agree with TRBD1. The CDR3 runs 15 residues. Germline V lookup: CDR1 ENHRY, CDR2 SYGVKD.

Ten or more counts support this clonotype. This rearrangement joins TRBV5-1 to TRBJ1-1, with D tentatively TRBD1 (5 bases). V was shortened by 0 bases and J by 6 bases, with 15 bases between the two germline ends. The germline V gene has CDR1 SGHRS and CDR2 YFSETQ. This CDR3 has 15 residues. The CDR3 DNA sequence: TGCGCCAGCAGCTTGGAAGAGGGACCTGGTTCTGAAGCTTTCTTT. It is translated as CASSLEEGPGSEAFF. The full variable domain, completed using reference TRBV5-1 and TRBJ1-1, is KAGVTQTPRYLIKTRGQQVTLSCSPISGHRSVSWYQQTPGQGLQFLFEYFSETQRNKGNFPGRFSGRQFSNSRSEMNVSTLELGDSALYLCASSLEEGPGSEAFFGQGTRLTVV.

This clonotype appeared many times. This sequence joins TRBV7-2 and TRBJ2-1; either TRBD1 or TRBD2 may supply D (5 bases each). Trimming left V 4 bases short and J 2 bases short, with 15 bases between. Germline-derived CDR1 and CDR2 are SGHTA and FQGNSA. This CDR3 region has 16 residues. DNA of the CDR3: TGTGCCAGCAGCTCCTACTCTGGGGGTACCTACAATGAGCAGTTCTTC. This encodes CASSSYSGGTYNEQFF.

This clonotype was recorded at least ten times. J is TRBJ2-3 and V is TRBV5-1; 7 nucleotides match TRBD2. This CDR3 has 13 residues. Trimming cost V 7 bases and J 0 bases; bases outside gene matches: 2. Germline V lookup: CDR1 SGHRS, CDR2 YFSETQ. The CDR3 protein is CASGGGSTDTQYF. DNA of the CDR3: TGCGCCAGCGGGGGGGGAAGCACAGATACGCAGTATTTT.

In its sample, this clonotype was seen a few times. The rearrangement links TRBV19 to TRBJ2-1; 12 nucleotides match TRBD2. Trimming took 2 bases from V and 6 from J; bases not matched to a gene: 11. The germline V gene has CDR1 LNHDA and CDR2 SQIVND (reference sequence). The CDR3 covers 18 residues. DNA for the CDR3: TGTGCCAGTAGTATAACCCCCCCGGCTAGCGGGGGGGGCAATGAGCAGTTCTTC. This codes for CASSITPPASGGGNEQFF. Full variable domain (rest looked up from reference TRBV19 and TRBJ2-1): DGGITQSPKYLFRKEGQNVTLSCEQNLNHDAMYWYRQDPGQGLRLIYYSQIVNDFQKGDIAEGYSVSREKKESFPLTVTSAQKNPTAFYLCASSITPPASGGGNEQFFGPGTRLTVL.

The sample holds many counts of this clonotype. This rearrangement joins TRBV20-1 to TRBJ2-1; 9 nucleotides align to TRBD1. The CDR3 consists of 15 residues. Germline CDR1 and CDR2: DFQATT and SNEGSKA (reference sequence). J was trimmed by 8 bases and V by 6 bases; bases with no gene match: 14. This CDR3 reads CSAESPGTGIDEQFF. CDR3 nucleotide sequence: TGCAGTGCGGAGAGTCCCGGGACAGGGATCGATGAGCAGTTCTTC.

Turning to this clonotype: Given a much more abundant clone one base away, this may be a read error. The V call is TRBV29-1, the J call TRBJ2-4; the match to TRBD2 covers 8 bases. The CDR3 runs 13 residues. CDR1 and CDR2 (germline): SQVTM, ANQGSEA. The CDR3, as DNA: TGCAGCGTTGCACGGGGGGGCGAAAACATTCAGAACTTC. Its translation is CSVARGGENIQNF.

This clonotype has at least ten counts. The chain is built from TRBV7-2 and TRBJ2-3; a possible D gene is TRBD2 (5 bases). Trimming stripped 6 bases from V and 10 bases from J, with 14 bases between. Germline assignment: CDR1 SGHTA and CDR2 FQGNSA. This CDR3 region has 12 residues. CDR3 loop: CASSLIGNAQYF. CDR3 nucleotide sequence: TGTGCCAGCAGTCTTATCGGGAACGCGCAGTATTTT. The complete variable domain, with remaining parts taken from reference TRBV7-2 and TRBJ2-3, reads GAGVSQSPSNKVTEKGKDVELRCDPISGHTALYWYRQSLGQGLEFLIYFQGNSAPDKSGLPSDRFSAERTGGSVSTLTIQRTQQEDSAVYLCASSLIGNAQYFGPGTRLTVL.

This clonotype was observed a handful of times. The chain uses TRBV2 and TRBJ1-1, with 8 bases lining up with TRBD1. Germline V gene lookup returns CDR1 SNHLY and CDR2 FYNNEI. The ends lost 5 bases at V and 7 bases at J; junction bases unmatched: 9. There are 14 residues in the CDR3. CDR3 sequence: CASSIGQGVSEAFF. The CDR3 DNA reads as TGTGCCAGCAGTATAGGACAGGGCGTTAGTGAAGCTTTCTTT.

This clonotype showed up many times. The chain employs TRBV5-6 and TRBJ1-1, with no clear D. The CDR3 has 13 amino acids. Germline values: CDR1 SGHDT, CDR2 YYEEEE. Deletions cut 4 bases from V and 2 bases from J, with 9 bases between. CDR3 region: CASSRTVNTEAFF. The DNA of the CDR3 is TGTGCCAGCAGCCGGACCGTCAACACTGAAGCTTTCTTT.

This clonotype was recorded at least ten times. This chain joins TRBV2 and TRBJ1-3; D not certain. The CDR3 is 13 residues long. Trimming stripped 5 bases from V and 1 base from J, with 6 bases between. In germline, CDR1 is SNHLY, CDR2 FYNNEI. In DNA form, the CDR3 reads TGTGCCAGCAGTACAAGATCTGGAAACACCATATATTTT. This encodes CASSTRSGNTIYF.

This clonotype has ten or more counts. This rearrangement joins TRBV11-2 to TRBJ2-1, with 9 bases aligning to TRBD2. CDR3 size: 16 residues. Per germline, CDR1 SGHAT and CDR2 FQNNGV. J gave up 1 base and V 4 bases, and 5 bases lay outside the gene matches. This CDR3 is CASSSATSGSYNEQFF. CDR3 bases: TGTGCCAGCAGCTCTGCGACTAGCGGATCCTACAATGAGCAGTTCTTC. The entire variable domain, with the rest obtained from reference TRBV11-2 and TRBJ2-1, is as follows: EAGVAQSPRYKIIEKRQSVAFWCNPISGHATLYWYQQILGQGPKLLIQFQNNGVVDDSQLPKDRFSAERLKGVDSTLKIQPAKLEDSAVYLCASSSATSGSYNEQFFGPGTRLTVL.

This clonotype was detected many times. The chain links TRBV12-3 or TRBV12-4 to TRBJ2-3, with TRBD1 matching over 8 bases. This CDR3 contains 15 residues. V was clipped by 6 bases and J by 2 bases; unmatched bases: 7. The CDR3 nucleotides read TGTGCCAGCAGCTACCCGGGACAGGTCACAGATACGCAGTATTTT. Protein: CASSYPGQVTDTQYF.

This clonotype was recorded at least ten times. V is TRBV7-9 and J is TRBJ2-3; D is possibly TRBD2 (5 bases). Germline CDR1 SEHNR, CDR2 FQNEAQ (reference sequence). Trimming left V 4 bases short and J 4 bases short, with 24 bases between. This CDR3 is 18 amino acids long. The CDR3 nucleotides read TGTGCCAGCAGCTCCTCCCGACGTATTAGCGTGGTCCCAGATACGCAGTATTTT. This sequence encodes CASSSSRRISVVPDTQYF.

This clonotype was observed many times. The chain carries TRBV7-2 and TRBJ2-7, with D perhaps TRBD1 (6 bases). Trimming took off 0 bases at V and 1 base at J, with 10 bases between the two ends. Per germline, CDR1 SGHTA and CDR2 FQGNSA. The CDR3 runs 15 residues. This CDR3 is CASSLAPRGSYEQYF. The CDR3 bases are TGTGCCAGCAGCTTAGCCCCGAGGGGGTCCTACGAGCAGTACTTC.

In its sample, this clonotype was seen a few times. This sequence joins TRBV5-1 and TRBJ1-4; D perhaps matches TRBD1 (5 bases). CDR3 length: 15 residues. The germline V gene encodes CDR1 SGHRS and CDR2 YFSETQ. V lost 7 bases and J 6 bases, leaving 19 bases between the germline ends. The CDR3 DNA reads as TGCGCCAGCGCCCTCCAGGGAAGGGCCGATGAAAAACTGTTTTTT. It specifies CASALQGRADEKLFF.

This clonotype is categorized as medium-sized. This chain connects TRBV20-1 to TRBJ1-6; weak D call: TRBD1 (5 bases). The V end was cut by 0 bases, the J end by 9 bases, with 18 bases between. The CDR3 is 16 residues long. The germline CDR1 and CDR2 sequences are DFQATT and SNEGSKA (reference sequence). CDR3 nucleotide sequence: TGCAGTGCTAGAGATTGGGGCGGCGGGGGGGGTTCACCCCTCCACTTT. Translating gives CSARDWGGGGGSPLHF.

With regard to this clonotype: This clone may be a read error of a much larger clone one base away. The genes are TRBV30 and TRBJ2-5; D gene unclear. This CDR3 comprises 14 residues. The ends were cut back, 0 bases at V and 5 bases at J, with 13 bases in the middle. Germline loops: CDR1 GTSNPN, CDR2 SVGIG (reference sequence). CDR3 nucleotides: TGTGCCTGGAGTGTACTGACCGGCTGGGAGACCCAGTACTTC. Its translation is CAWSVLTGWETQYF.

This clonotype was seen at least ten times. CDR3 loop: CASSHGQGKRSYNSPLHF. CDR3 nucleotides: TGTGCCAGCAGCCACGGACAGGGAAAGAGATCCTATAATTCACCCCTCCACTTT. This rearrangement joins TRBV9 to TRBJ1-6; 8 bases line up with TRBD1. Germline CDR1 SGDLS, CDR2 YYNGEE. This CDR3 is 18 amino acids long. V lost 4 bases, J lost 1 base, and 10 bases stayed unmatched.

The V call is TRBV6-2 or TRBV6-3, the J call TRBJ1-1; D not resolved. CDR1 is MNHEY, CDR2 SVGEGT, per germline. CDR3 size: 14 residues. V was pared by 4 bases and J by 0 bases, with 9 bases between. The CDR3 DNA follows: TGTGCCAGCAGTTGGCACAGAATGAACACTGAAGCTTTCTTT. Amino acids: CASSWHRMNTEAFF.

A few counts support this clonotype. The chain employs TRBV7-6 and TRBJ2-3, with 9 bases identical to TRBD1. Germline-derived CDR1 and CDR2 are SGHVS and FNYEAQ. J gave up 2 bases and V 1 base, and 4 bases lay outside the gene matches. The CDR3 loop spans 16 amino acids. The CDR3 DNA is TGTGCCAGCAGCTTAGTAGGGACAGGGACCACAGATACGCAGTATTTT. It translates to CASSLVGTGTTDTQYF.